The entry below describes one T cell receptor beta chain. Its antigen is still unknown. This entry is derived from a study of T cell responses to AZD1222 COVID-19 vaccine. Regarding the study as a whole: A mostly white British donor set with more females was recruited, and clonal diversity was possibly underestimated. After the peak T cell response, and only then, were repertoires sampled. AZD1222 recipients seropositive at baseline numbered only five to seven.

The CDR3 totals 13 residues. V was cut by 4 bases and J by 2 bases, with 7 bases left in between. CDR1 MNHEY and CDR2 SMNVEV come from the germline V gene (reference sequence). Produced via immunoSEQ multiplex PCR; TCRdb's table is partial and in-frame only. This sample has approximately 120,000 clones, with around 91% found just once. This chain connects TRBV27 to TRBJ2-3; D call uncertain. The sequence was collected from an adult in good health. This sample comprised peripheral blood, obtained on day 0 of MenACWY control vaccination. The CDR3 DNA follows: TGTGCCAGCAGTTCTGTACTCACAGATACGCAGTATTTT. It codes for CASSSVLTDTQYF.